This TCR beta chain is drawn from a study of blood T cell repertoires in COVID-19. CDR3 length: 16 residues. This clone was seen only a few times. Only in-frame clones appear in the TCRdb table, and some are missing; sequencing was by immunoSEQ multiplex PCR. The table lists over 110,000 clones, under 90% of them singletons, with 3.9% in the top ten. This chain connects TRBV21-1 to TRBJ2-1; TRBD1, the D gene given by the table, was not confirmed from the DNA. TRBV21-1 is marked as a pseudogene. Source material: PBMCs or T cells enriched from blood (not recorded which). The receptor comes from a man aged 50 to 59 in a cohort exposed to, infected with or recovered from COVID-19 (not recorded which). The CDR3 reads CASSGSVTPEYNEQFF. The DNA of the CDR3 is TGTGCCAGCTCAGGGTCGGTTACCCCTGAGTACAATGAGCAGTTCTTC.